Included here is one T cell receptor beta chain sequence, with context. The data belong to a study of TIL therapy for anti-PD-1-resistant metastatic lung cancer. Study context: Tumors were harvested before any PD-1/PD-L1 blockade. Tumors carried a median 1.5 non-synonymous mutations per megabase.

Sequencing used immunoSEQ v3. The repertoire was sequenced with immunoSEQ multiplex PCR; TCRdb's copy has only in-frame clones and lacks some. The sample shows about 45,000 clones, approximately 79% of them seen only once. CDR1 and CDR2 from the germline V gene are SGHTS and YDEGEE. This CDR3 has 17 residues. The V and J ends lost 0 bases and 0 bases respectively, with 13 bases between them. Documented time point: pre-treatment sample, taken before nivolumab and TIL therapy. The V and J genes are TRBV5-8 and TRBJ1-3, with D unclear. The TCR comes from a man aged 65-85 years with non-small cell lung cancer. The specimen comprised blood, sampled at baseline. Written as DNA, the CDR3 is TGTGCCAGCAGCTTGGAGGGCAACCTTTACTCTGGAAACACCATATATTTT. This translates into CASSLEGNLYSGNTIYF.